What follows are 28 T cell receptor beta chains derived from one specimen sequenced in a study of cytomegalovirus exposure and HLA in healthy donors. Amplification used 60 Vbeta primers and 13 Jbeta primers. The repertoire was sequenced with immunoSEQ multiplex PCR; TCRdb's copy has only in-frame clones and lacks some. Among around 99,000 clones listed, roughly 67% were seen once. The specimen was PBMCs. These receptors originate from a middle-aged man in good health and CMV-seronegative.

This clone has a single count. The chain joins TRBV4-3 to TRBJ2-3; the match to TRBD2 covers 14 bases. V dropped 0 bases and J dropped 6; count of bases not matched to a gene: 8. The CDR3 is 18 residues long. Germline V lookup: CDR1 LGHNA, CDR2 YSLEER. CDR3 protein: CASSQDLRLAGGPDTQYF. The CDR3 DNA reads TGCGCCAGCAGCCAAGATCTAAGACTAGCGGGGGGGCCCGATACGCAGTATTTT.

The gene calls are TRBV19 and TRBJ1-1; 12 nucleotides agree with TRBD1. The V gene's germline CDR1 is LNHDA and CDR2 SQIVND (reference sequence). J was trimmed by 13 bases and V by 4 bases; bases with no gene match: 10. The CDR3 has 14 residues. The CDR3 reads CASSTPGTGGLGFF. Here the CDR3 DNA reads TGTGCCAGTAGTACCCCTGGGACAGGGGGCTTGGGTTTCTTT.

This chain connects TRBV10-2 to TRBJ1-2; a possible D gene is TRBD1 (5 bases). The V gene lost 0 bases and the J gene lost 1 base, with 9 bases spanning the gap. Germline V gene lookup returns CDR1 WSHSY and CDR2 SAAADI. This CDR3 contains 15 residues. The CDR3, as DNA: TGCGCCAGCAGTGAGTCAATCAGGGTTAACTATGGCTACACCTTC. This translates into CASSESIRVNYGYTF.

This rearrangement joins TRBV2 to TRBJ1-5; maybe TRBD1 (6 bases). The CDR3 is 14 residues long. CDR1 is SNHLY, CDR2 FYNNEI, per germline. V was cut by 5 bases and J by 4 bases, with 12 bases left in between. Here the CDR3 reads CASSMTGQNQPQHF. CDR3 sequence (DNA): TGTGCCAGCAGTATGACAGGCCAGAATCAGCCCCAGCATTTT.

This clone appeared a few times. One junction end does not reproduce the germline sequence, and a read error may be involved. V gene TRBV7-9 combines with J gene TRBJ1-1, with D possibly TRBD1 on 5 matching bases. Germline values: CDR1 SEHNR, CDR2 FQNEAQ (reference sequence). The CDR3 has 17 amino acids. The CDR3 here is CSSSLGFQGGMVSEAFF. DNA for the CDR3: TGTTCCAGCAGCTTAGGTTTTCAGGGTGGCATGGTTTCTGAAGCTTTCTTT.

The chain uses TRBV11-2 and TRBJ2-7, with 11 nucleotides matching TRBD2. The CDR3 covers 16 residues. V dropped 4 bases and J dropped 3; count of bases not matched to a gene: 8. Germline CDR1 and CDR2: SGHAT and FQNNGV. The CDR3 spells CASSSFPTSGIYEQYF. CDR3 bases: TGTGCCAGCAGCTCTTTCCCGACTAGCGGGATCTACGAGCAGTACTTC.

The chain has TRBV29-1 and TRBJ1-2; perhaps TRBD1 as D (6 bases). The ends were cut back, 8 bases at V and 4 bases at J, with 20 bases in the middle. From germline, CDR1 is SQVTM and CDR2 ANQGSEA. This CDR3 region has 14 residues. The CDR3 region has the DNA TGCAGCCTAAAGGGGCAGGGGTCCCGCTATGGCTACACCTTC. It codes for CSLKGQGSRYGYTF.

The chain carries TRBV18 and TRBJ2-5, with D hard to call. The V gene lost 3 bases and the J gene lost 0 bases, with 8 bases spanning the gap. Germline lookup yields CDR1 KGHSH and CDR2 LQKENI. The CDR3 sequence is 14 residues long. The CDR3 DNA reads TGTGCCAGCTCACCGACTCTGTACCAAGAGACCCAGTACTTC. It encodes CASSPTLYQETQYF.

This sequence joins TRBV6-5 and TRBJ1-2; 7 bases align to TRBD1. This CDR3 contains 16 residues. Germline V gene data show CDR1 as MNHEY and CDR2 as SVGAGI. V was pared by 0 bases and J by 0 bases, with 4 bases of the junction left unmatched. In DNA, the CDR3 is TGTGCCAGCAGTTACTCCCCGGGACAGTCTAACTATGGCTACACCTTC. It translates to CASSYSPGQSNYGYTF.

The gene calls are TRBV5-8 and TRBJ2-5, with D unresolved. The ends were cut back, 7 bases at V and 3 bases at J, with 16 bases in the middle. CDR1 SGHTS and CDR2 YDEGEE come from the germline V gene. The CDR3 length is 14 residues. As DNA, the CDR3 is TGTGCCAGCCTCCTATTTGTGGTCAAAGAGACCCAGTACTTC. Its protein is CASLLFVVKETQYF. The complete variable domain, with remaining parts taken from reference TRBV5-8 and TRBJ2-5, reads EAGVTQSPTHLIKTRGQQATLRCSPISGHTSVYWYQQALGLGLQFLLWYDEGEERNRGNFPPRFSGRQFPNYSSELNVNALELEDSALYLCASLLFVVKETQYFGPGTRLLVL.

The chain uses TRBV5-1 and TRBJ2-2, with 8 positions matching TRBD1. Per germline, CDR1 SGHRS and CDR2 YFSETQ. V shed 7 bases and J 4 bases; nucleotides not matched to a gene: 9. This CDR3 region has 15 residues. The CDR3 DNA is TGCGCCAGCGCAGATACAGGGGGATTCACCGGGGAGCTGTTTTTT. Encoded protein: CASADTGGFTGELFF.

J is TRBJ2-1 and V is TRBV9, with 15 bases identical to TRBD2. This CDR3 region has 16 residues. Germline values: CDR1 SGDLS, CDR2 YYNGEE. J was trimmed by 11 bases and V by 1 base; bases with no gene match: 7. CDR3 DNA sequence: TGTGCCAGCAGCGTACACGGGACTAGCGGGGGGATTAAGCAGTTCTTC. This translates into CASSVHGTSGGIKQFF. The full variable domain, completed using reference TRBV9 and TRBJ2-1, is DSGVTQTPKHLITATGQRVTLRCSPRSGDLSVYWYQQSLDQGLQFLIQYYNGEERAKGNILERFSAQQFPDLHSELNLSSLELGDSALYFCASSVHGTSGGIKQFFGPGTRLTVL.

This clone was found once. The chain recombines TRBV7-9 with TRBJ1-3, with D unresolved. With 3 bases removed from V and 3 bases from J, the gap between germline ends came to 15 bases. CDR3 length: 16 amino acids. Germline CDR1 reads SEHNR; CDR2 reads FQNEAQ (reference sequence). Here the CDR3 reads CASSLTSGVNGNTIYF. The CDR3 bases are TGTGCCAGCAGCTTGACTTCCGGGGTTAATGGAAACACCATATATTTT.

The V gene is TRBV5-1, the J gene TRBJ1-1; TRBD1 aligns across 7 bases. Trimming took 7 bases from V and 7 from J; bases not matched to a gene: 13. The CDR3 has 14 residues. Germline lookup yields CDR1 SGHRS and CDR2 YFSETQ. Written as DNA, the CDR3 is TGCGCCAGCGGCCCTGGAGGGACAGCTCTTGAAGCTTTCTTT. This encodes CASGPGGTALEAFF.

V is TRBV10-3 and J is TRBJ1-3, with TRBD1 as a possible D gene (5 bases). CDR3 length equals 15 residues. Germline V gives CDR1 ENHRY, CDR2 SYGVKD. The V end was cut by 0 bases, the J end by 4 bases, with 10 bases between. The CDR3 DNA follows: TGTGCCATCAGTGAGTCAGCGGGGCAAGGAAACACCATATATTTT. This sequence encodes CAISESAGQGNTIYF.

The chain combines TRBV25-1 with TRBJ1-4; no reliable D call. The CDR3 length is 16 residues. Trimming left V 5 bases short and J 1 base short, with 14 bases between. CDR1 and CDR2 (germline): MGHDK, SYGVNS. The CDR3 nucleotides read TGTGCCAGCAGTACGACGGCGAAGCGAACTAATGAAAAACTGTTTTTT. It is translated as CASSTTAKRTNEKLFF. Together with reference TRBV25-1 and TRBJ1-4, the CDR3 gives the full variable domain: EADIYQTPRYLVIGTGKKITLECSQTMGHDKMYWYQQDPGMELHLIHYSYGVNSTEKGDLSSESTVSRIRTEHFPLTLESARPSHTSQYLCASSTTAKRTNEKLFFGSGTQLSVL.

This chain connects TRBV9 to TRBJ1-5, with 7 bases identical to TRBD1. The CDR3 length is 15 residues. V gave up 2 bases and J gave up 7 bases; unmatched junction bases: 9. The germline gives CDR1 SGDLS, CDR2 YYNGEE. This CDR3 is CASSVGDRVHQPQHF. The CDR3 coding sequence is TGTGCCAGCAGCGTGGGTGACAGGGTTCACCAGCCCCAGCATTTT.

This rearrangement joins TRBV7-9 to TRBJ2-7; TRBD1 aligns across 11 bases. CDR3 length: 17 residues. The germline V gene encodes CDR1 SEHNR and CDR2 FQNEAQ (reference sequence). The ends lost 5 bases at V and 6 bases at J; junction bases unmatched: 15. CDR3 bases: TGTGCCAGCAGCACCACCCCCGTTGGGACAGGGGGTCGCGAGCAGTACTTC. Translated: CASSTTPVGTGGREQYF.

The V gene is TRBV28, the J gene TRBJ2-7; 9 bases are a match to TRBD1. The CDR3 contains 16 residues. V shed 4 bases and J 11 bases; nucleotides not matched to a gene: 18. Germline values: CDR1 MDHEN, CDR2 SYDVKM. For the CDR3, the DNA is TGTGCCAGCAGTTCCCAATCCTCGGGACAGGGTGCCCGGGAGTACTTC. The encoded protein is CASSSQSSGQGAREYF.

V usage is TRBV25-1 and J usage is TRBJ2-7; D is possibly TRBD1 (5 bases). The CDR3 covers 12 residues. V was trimmed by 5 bases and J by 0 bases, leaving 5 bases between them. Germline CDR1 reads MGHDK; CDR2 reads SYGVNS. The CDR3 region has the DNA TGTGCCAGCAGTACAGGCTCCTACGAGCAGTACTTC. Translating gives CASSTGSYEQYF.

V is TRBV2 and J is TRBJ1-1; D perhaps matches TRBD1 (5 bases). V was clipped by 3 bases and J by 9 bases, with 14 bases between them. Germline V gives CDR1 SNHLY, CDR2 FYNNEI. The CDR3 has 13 residues. In DNA form, the CDR3 reads TGTGCCAGCAGTGATCGGGGGGGTTGGCAAGCTTTCTTT. Its translation: CASSDRGGWQAFF.

The chain has TRBV9 and TRBJ2-5; maybe TRBD2 (5 bases). With 0 bases removed from V and 5 bases from J, the gap between germline ends came to 8 bases. CDR1 and CDR2 (germline): SGDLS, YYNGEE. The CDR3 length is 13 residues. CDR3 coding DNA: TGTGCCAGCAGCGTAGGGACGGGGGAGACCCAGTACTTC. Translating it yields CASSVGTGETQYF.

This clone appeared a single time. This sequence joins TRBV9 and TRBJ1-1; D unresolved. The V gene's germline CDR1 is SGDLS and CDR2 YYNGEE. V was cut by 0 bases and J by 6 bases, with 9 bases left in between. There are 13 residues in the CDR3. The chain's CDR3 is CASSVVGPAEAFF. In DNA, the CDR3 is TGTGCCAGCAGCGTAGTTGGGCCAGCTGAAGCTTTCTTT.

In this sample, this clone turned up a few times. The V and J genes are TRBV29-1 and TRBJ1-4; 9 bases agree with TRBD1. From germline, CDR1 is SQVTM and CDR2 ANQGSEA. V was pared by 3 bases and J by 5 bases, with 4 bases of the junction left unmatched. CDR3 size: 14 residues. The CDR3, as DNA: TGCAGCGTTGAGGGACAGGGCTCGAATGAAAAACTGTTTTTT. Its translation: CSVEGQGSNEKLFF.

The rearrangement links TRBV5-4 to TRBJ1-2; D is unclear. Germline CDR1 and CDR2: SGHNT and YYREEE (reference sequence). This CDR3 is built from 13 residues. V lost 1 base, J lost 3 bases, and 7 bases lay in between. As DNA, the CDR3 is TGTGCCAGCAGCTTGCCAGGCGACTATGGCTACACCTTC. Translated, it gives CASSLPGDYGYTF.

This clone was seen more than once but under ten times. The chain employs TRBV10-3 and TRBJ1-6, with D unclear. This CDR3 has 14 residues. Between the trimmed V and J ends, which lost 11 bases and 10 bases, there was a span of 21 bases. Germline loops: CDR1 ENHRY, CDR2 SYGVKD. For the CDR3, the DNA is TGTGCCGCCGGGAAACGAGAGGGCGACTCACCCCTCCACTTT. Amino acids: CAAGKREGDSPLHF.

This clone appeared once. The rearrangement links TRBV10-3 to TRBJ2-1, with a weak D call TRBD2 (6 bases). Germline V gene lookup returns CDR1 ENHRY and CDR2 SYGVKD. This CDR3 region has 14 residues. Trimming took off 2 bases at V and 7 bases at J, with 12 bases between the two ends. The CDR3 protein is CAISEGLGGNEQFF. DNA for the CDR3: TGTGCCATCAGTGAGGGTCTGGGGGGTAATGAGCAGTTCTTC.

The chain carries TRBV7-6 and TRBJ2-7; TRBD2 aligns across 14 bases. Germline CDR1 and CDR2: SGHVS and FNYEAQ. This CDR3 has 16 residues. With 3 bases clipped from V and 4 bases from J, the junction kept 5 bases outside the gene matches. The CDR3 bases are TGTGCCAGCAGCTTGGGACTAGCGGGGGAAGTGTACGAGCAGTACTTC. Translated: CASSLGLAGEVYEQYF.